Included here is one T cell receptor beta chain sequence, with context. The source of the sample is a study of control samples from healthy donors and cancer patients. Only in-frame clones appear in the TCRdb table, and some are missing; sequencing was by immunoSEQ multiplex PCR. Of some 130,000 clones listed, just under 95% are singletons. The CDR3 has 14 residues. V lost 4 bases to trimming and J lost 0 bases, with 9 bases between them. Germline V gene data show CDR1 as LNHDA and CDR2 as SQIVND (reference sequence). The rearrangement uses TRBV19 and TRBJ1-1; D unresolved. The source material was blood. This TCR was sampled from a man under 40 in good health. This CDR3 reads CASSTGGMNTEAFF. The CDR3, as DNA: TGTGCCAGTAGTACAGGTGGGATGAACACTGAAGCTTTCTTT. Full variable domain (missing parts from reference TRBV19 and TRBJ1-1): DGGITQSPKYLFRKEGQNVTLSCEQNLNHDAMYWYRQDPGQGLRLIYYSQIVNDFQKGDIAEGYSVSREKKESFPLTVTSAQKNPTAFYLCASSTGGMNTEAFFGQGTRLTVV.